The 6 T cell receptor beta chains presented below share a single source sample, sequenced in a study of blood T cell repertoires in COVID-19. The method was immunoSEQ multiplex PCR; TCRdb's version includes in-frame clones alone and lacks a portion of them. The sample lists over 250,000 clones; approximately 83% were seen once. The sample comprised peripheral blood. These receptors were taken from an older woman with acute or convalescent COVID-19.

The CDR3 sequence is CASSYGEARWRTEAFF. CDR3 sequence (DNA): TGTGCCAGCAGTTACGGGGAGGCGCGGTGGCGAACTGAAGCTTTCTTT. This chain links TRBV6-7 with TRBJ1-1; D unresolved. TRBV6-7 is flagged as an ORF with uncertain function. Deletions cut 2 bases from V and 5 bases from J, with 18 bases between. The CDR3 is 16 residues long.

This clone was observed a single time. The V and J genes are TRBV25-1 and TRBJ2-5; TRBD2 matches 7 bases. Per the germline V gene, CDR1 is MGHDK and CDR2 is SYGVNS. The CDR3 covers 14 residues. V was clipped by 4 bases and J by 5 bases; unmatched bases: 7. Here the CDR3 reads CASSGGGAGETQYF. CDR3 nucleotides: TGTGCCAGCAGTGGGGGAGGGGCCGGGGAGACCCAGTACTTC.

The genes are TRBV7-9 and TRBJ1-1; the match to TRBD1 covers 7 bases. Germline V lookup: CDR1 SEHNR, CDR2 FQNEAQ (reference sequence). V shed 2 bases and J 5 bases; nucleotides not matched to a gene: 5. The CDR3 extends over 14 amino acids. CDR3 residues: CASSLMGTATEAFF. The DNA for the CDR3 is TGTGCCAGCAGCTTAATGGGGACAGCTACTGAAGCTTTCTTT. The full variable domain, its missing parts supplied by reference TRBV7-9 and TRBJ1-1, is DTGVSQNPRHKITKRGQNVTFRCDPISEHNRLYWYRQTLGQGPEFLTYFQNEAQLEKSRLLSDRFSAERPKGSFSTLEIQRTEQGDSAMYLCASSLMGTATEAFFGQGTRLTVV.

The CDR3 spells CASSGGQMNTEAFF. CDR3 DNA: TGTGCCAGTAGTGGGGGACAAATGAACACTGAAGCTTTCTTT. The chain is built from TRBV19 and TRBJ1-1; D may be TRBD1 (6 bases). The CDR3 sequence is 14 residues long. Germline V CDR1 and CDR2: LNHDA, SQIVND (reference sequence). V was cut by 5 bases and J by 0 bases, with 10 bases left in between. Based on the CDR3 plus reference TRBV19 and TRBJ1-1, the full variable domain is DGGITQSPKYLFRKEGQNVTLSCEQNLNHDAMYWYRQDPGQGLRLIYYSQIVNDFQKGDIAEGYSVSREKKESFPLTVTSAQKNPTAFYLCASSGGQMNTEAFFGQGTRLTVV.

The chain uses TRBV3-1 (or the pseudogene TRBV3-2) and TRBJ1-6; possible D gene TRBD1, 5 bases. The germline CDR1 and CDR2 sequences are LGHDT and YNNKEL (reference sequence). This CDR3 comprises 15 residues. The V end was cut by 4 bases, the J end by 5 bases, with 12 bases between. The CDR3 sequence is CASSRTDTNNSPLHF. DNA of the CDR3: TGTGCCAGCAGCCGAACGGACACAAATAATTCACCCCTCCACTTT.

The V call is TRBV12-3 or TRBV12-4, the J call TRBJ2-3; D call uncertain. Deletions cut 6 bases from V and 4 bases from J, with 8 bases between. This CDR3 has 12 residues. The CDR3 here is CASSEAPDTQYF. CDR3 in DNA: TGTGCCAGCAGCGAGGCCCCAGATACGCAGTATTTT.